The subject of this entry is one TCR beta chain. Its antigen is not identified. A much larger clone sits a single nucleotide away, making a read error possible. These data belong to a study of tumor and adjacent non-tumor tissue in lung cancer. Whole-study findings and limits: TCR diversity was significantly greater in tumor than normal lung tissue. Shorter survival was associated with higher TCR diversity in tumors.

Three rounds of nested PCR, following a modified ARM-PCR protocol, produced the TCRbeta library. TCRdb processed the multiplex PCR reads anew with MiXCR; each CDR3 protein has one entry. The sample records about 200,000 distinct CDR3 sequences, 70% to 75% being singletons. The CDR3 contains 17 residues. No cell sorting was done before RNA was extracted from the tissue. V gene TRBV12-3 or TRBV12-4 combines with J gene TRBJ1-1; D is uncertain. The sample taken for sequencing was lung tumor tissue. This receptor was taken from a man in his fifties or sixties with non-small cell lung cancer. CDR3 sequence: CANSLAGRVRGNTEAFF. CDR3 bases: TGTGCCAACAGTTTAGCGGGAAGGGTTCGAGGGAACACTGAAGCTTTCTTT.